This passage covers 29 T cell receptor beta chains from one sample sequenced in a study of metastatic and nonmetastatic thyroid tumors. No treatment had been given to any patient before thyroid surgery. TCRdb re-analyzed the PCR reads through MiXCR. The sample records over 25,000 clones, 3.5% to 5% being singletons. The sample taken for sequencing was blood. The receptors were sampled from a female donor with papillary thyroid cancer or a benign thyroid nodule (not recorded which). Some clones in this sample may be carry-over from other donors' samples.

This clone was recorded many times. The V and J genes are TRBV11-3 and TRBJ2-7; D possibly corresponds to TRBD1 (5 bases). The CDR3 runs to 13 residues. Trimming took off 3 bases at V and 0 bases at J, with 6 bases between the two ends. Germline CDR1 is SGHNT and CDR2 is YENEEA. The CDR3: CASSFQGSYEQYF. The CDR3 DNA is TGTGCCAGCAGCTTCCAGGGCTCCTACGAGCAGTACTTC.

A few counts support this clone. Mismatch with germline at one junction end may stem from a read error. J is TRBJ1-2 and V is TRBV28, with a tentative D call TRBD1 (6 bases). The CDR3 totals 11 residues. Germline-derived CDR1 and CDR2 are MDHEN and SYDVKM. The CDR3 bases are TGTGCCAGCAGACACAGGGATGGCTACACATTC. Translation: CASRHRDGYTF.

This clone occurred a few times. One junction end does not reproduce the germline sequence, and a read error may be involved. The V and J genes are TRBV28 and TRBJ2-1, with D perhaps assigned TRBD1 or TRBD2 (5 bases each). This CDR3 has 15 amino acids. The germline CDR1 and CDR2 sequences are MDHEN and SYDVKM. CDR3 loop: CASSYWGSSYNGQFF. The DNA of the CDR3 is TGTGCCAGCAGTTATTGGGGGTCATCCTACAATGGGCAGTTCTTC.

This clone was observed at least ten times. V usage is TRBV20-1 and J usage is TRBJ2-3; 7 nucleotides match TRBD2. The CDR3 runs to 15 residues. The V gene's germline CDR1 is DFQATT and CDR2 SNEGSKA (reference sequence). The CDR3 loop reads CSQGSGGGFTDTQYF. In nucleotides, the CDR3 is TGCAGCCAAGGGTCGGGCGGGGGATTCACAGATACGCAGTATTTT.

This clone has ten or more counts. A much bigger clone sits one base away, suggesting this may be a read error. A read error is likely, as this CDR3 ends without the conserved phenylalanine or tryptophan. This chain connects TRBV2 to TRBJ1-2; unclear D gene. Deletions cut 5 bases from V and 2 bases from J, with 9 bases between. CDR1 is SNHLY, CDR2 FYNNEI, per germline. This CDR3 comprises 13 residues. Here the CDR3 DNA reads TGTGCCAGCAGTCGAGAAGAAAACTATGGCTACACCCTC. Translating it yields CASSREENYGYTL.

The rearrangement uses TRBV15 and TRBJ2-7; TRBD2 matches at 9 bases. Unmatched junction bases numbered 7, after V lost 3 bases and J lost 7 bases. There are 14 residues in the CDR3. Germline CDR1 LNHNV, CDR2 YYDKDF (reference sequence). This CDR3 is CATSRPGTSSEQYF. The CDR3 DNA is TGTGCCACCAGCAGGCCCGGGACTAGCAGTGAGCAGTACTTC.

Ten or more counts support this clone. V usage is TRBV24-1 and J usage is TRBJ2-5; no clear D gene. The CDR3 is 16 amino acids. Trimming took 0 bases from V and 5 from J, leaving 15 bases between them. Germline V gene sequence: CDR1 KGHDR, CDR2 SFDVKD. CDR3 residues: CATSDLGRTGPETQYF. The DNA of the CDR3 is TGTGCCACCAGTGATTTGGGGCGGACCGGCCCGGAGACCCAGTACTTC.

This clone came up many times. J is TRBJ1-1 and V is TRBV20-1; D may be TRBD1 (5 bases). The ends were cut back, 2 bases at V and 4 bases at J, with 14 bases in the middle. The CDR3 consists of 14 residues. Per germline, CDR1 DFQATT and CDR2 SNEGSKA (reference sequence). The CDR3 sequence: CSARITRGGTEAFF. In nucleotides, the CDR3 is TGCAGTGCTAGAATCACCCGGGGGGGCACTGAAGCTTTCTTT.

This clone was counted between two and nine times. The rearrangement links TRBV6-1 to TRBJ1-1; possible D gene TRBD1, 5 bases. The germline V and J ends were trimmed by 3 bases and 1 base, with 15 bases remaining between them. Germline V gives CDR1 MNHNS, CDR2 SASEGT. CDR3 length equals 16 residues. CDR3 sequence (DNA): TGTGCCAGCAGTGATAGATACGGGGCTGGGAACACTGAAGCTTTCTTT. It encodes CASSDRYGAGNTEAFF.

A few counts support this clone. The germline gene is not matched at one end of the junction; a read error may be the cause. CDR3 DNA: TGTGCCAGCAGTTTATCCCGGGCCTCTGGAAACATCATATATTTT. Residues: CASSLSRASGNIIYF. The chain uses TRBV27 and TRBJ1-3; D not resolved. Germline CDR1 MNHEY, CDR2 SMNVEV (reference sequence). There are 15 residues in the CDR3.

In this sample, this clone is medium-sized. This chain uses TRBV28 with TRBJ1-2, with D possibly TRBD1 on 5 matching bases. The germline V gene has CDR1 MDHEN and CDR2 SYDVKM. Trimming cost V 5 bases and J 3 bases, with 13 bases left between them. This CDR3 is 14 amino acids long. The CDR3 DNA follows: TGTGCCAGCAGTGGTCAAGGGGCGGACTATGGCTACACCTTC. Translation gives CASSGQGADYGYTF.

Relative to its sample, this clone is medium-sized. V usage is TRBV19 and J usage is TRBJ2-3; 7 bases align to TRBD1. Germline V gene sequence: CDR1 LNHDA, CDR2 SQIVND (reference sequence). The CDR3 is 14 amino acids. J was trimmed by 3 bases and V by 4 bases; bases with no gene match: 4. The CDR3: CASSTIQGTDTQYF. In DNA form, the CDR3 reads TGTGCCAGTAGTACCATACAGGGGACAGATACGCAGTATTTT.

This clone came up a few times. The chain carries TRBV28 and TRBJ2-7; D remains ambiguous. CDR1 and CDR2 from the germline V gene are MDHEN and SYDVKM. The CDR3 consists of 12 residues. Trimming cost V 2 bases and J 2 bases, with 4 bases left between them. The CDR3 DNA reads TGTGCCAGCAGTTTAAGGGCCTACGAGCAGTACTTC. Protein: CASSLRAYEQYF.

This clone was found many times. CDR3 DNA sequence: TGTGCCAGCAGCTTAACGTTAAGCGCCGAGCAGTACTTC. It is translated as CASSLTLSAEQYF. The chain has TRBV7-3 and TRBJ2-7; D gene uncertain. The ends were cut back, 0 bases at V and 6 bases at J, with 9 bases in the middle. The CDR3 has 13 amino acids. CDR1 is SGHTA and CDR2 is FQGTGA in the germline V gene.

V usage is TRBV12-3 or TRBV12-4 and J usage is TRBJ2-6; tentatively, D is TRBD2 (5 bases). V gave up 7 bases and J gave up 2 bases, with 18 bases separating them. The CDR3 length is 17 residues. The CDR3 sequence is CASTLAEREPGANVLTF. The CDR3 DNA is TGTGCCAGCACGCTCGCGGAAAGGGAGCCTGGGGCCAACGTCCTGACTTTC.

This clone was counted ten times or more. V gene TRBV27 combines with J gene TRBJ2-3; 7 positions match TRBD2. Losses at the gene ends were 3 bases for V and 4 bases for J; bases not matched to a gene: 7. The length of the CDR3 is 15 residues. CDR1 MNHEY and CDR2 SMNVEV come from the germline V gene (reference sequence). The CDR3 bases are TGTGCCAGCAGTTTTGCCGGTGGGGGGGCAGATACGCAGTATTTT. Translated, it gives CASSFAGGGADTQYF.

This clone is classed as medium-sized. The rearrangement uses TRBV27 and TRBJ1-5; a possible D gene is TRBD1 (5 bases). Germline CDR1 reads MNHEY; CDR2 reads SMNVEV (reference sequence). The CDR3 sequence is 15 residues long. Trimming took off 1 base at V and 4 bases at J, with 11 bases between the two ends. The CDR3 spells CASSLLLGPNQPQHF. The CDR3 nucleotides are TGTGCCAGCAGTTTATTGTTGGGGCCGAATCAGCCCCAGCATTTT.

The table lists this clone with a few counts. The V call is TRBV15, the J call TRBJ1-1; unclear D gene. The CDR3 runs to 14 residues. Looked up from germline, CDR1 is LNHNV and CDR2 is YYDKDF (reference sequence). V shed 0 bases and J shed 4 bases, with 9 bases lying between them. The CDR3: CATSRDYAGTEAFF. The DNA of the CDR3 is TGTGCCACCAGCAGAGATTACGCAGGCACTGAAGCTTTCTTT. The full variable domain, rest sourced from reference TRBV15 and TRBJ1-1, is DAMVIQNPRYQVTQFGKPVTLSCSQTLNHNVMYWYQQKSSQAPKLLFHYYDKDFNNEADTPDNFQSRRPNTSFCFLDIRSPGLGDTAMYLCATSRDYAGTEAFFGQGTRLTVV.

The chain employs TRBV20-1 and TRBJ2-1; 8 bases line up with TRBD2. CDR1 and CDR2 (germline): DFQATT, SNEGSKA (reference sequence). J lost 4 bases, V lost 5 bases, and 13 bases had no gene match. This CDR3 has 16 residues. CDR3 sequence reads: CSAWGGASGLYNEQFF. Here the CDR3 DNA reads TGCAGTGCTTGGGGCGGGGCTAGCGGGTTATACAATGAGCAGTTCTTC.

The table lists this clone with many counts. The rearrangement uses TRBV5-4 and TRBJ1-6; possibly TRBD1 for D (5 bases). The germline gives CDR1 SGHNT, CDR2 YYREEE (reference sequence). This CDR3 contains 15 residues. V dropped 4 bases and J dropped 5 bases, with 13 bases sitting between them. CDR3 region: CASSSGTFDNSPLHF. The CDR3 bases are TGTGCCAGCAGCAGCGGGACGTTCGATAATTCACCCCTCCACTTT.

This clone was seen many times. This sequence joins TRBV29-1 and TRBJ1-1; 8 positions match TRBD1. The trim removed 0 bases at V and 10 bases at J, leaving 10 bases unmatched. Per germline, CDR1 SQVTM and CDR2 ANQGSEA. The CDR3 covers 14 residues. For the CDR3, the DNA is TGCAGCGTTGAAGAGGGGGGACAGGCACTGGGAGCTTTCTTT. Protein: CSVEEGGQALGAFF.

This clone was recorded at least ten times. The chain uses TRBV7-6 and TRBJ2-6; D remains ambiguous. There are 18 residues in the CDR3. Per the germline V gene, CDR1 is SGHVS and CDR2 is FNYEAQ. V shed 5 bases and J shed 0 bases, with 17 bases lying between them. CDR3 in amino acids: CASSGPPGSISGANVLTF. As DNA, the CDR3 is TGTGCCAGCAGCGGACCACCGGGCTCAATCTCTGGGGCCAACGTCCTGACTTTC.

This clone has at least ten counts. The chain links TRBV4-2 to TRBJ1-5; a weak D match, TRBD1 (5 bases). Looked up from germline, CDR1 is LGHNA and CDR2 is YNFKEQ. The V and J ends lost 1 base and 2 bases respectively, with 12 bases between them. There are 16 residues in the CDR3. The CDR3 loop is CASSQVNLGGNQPQHF. The CDR3 bases are TGTGCCAGCAGCCAAGTGAATTTGGGGGGCAATCAGCCCCAGCATTTT.

This clone was seen repeatedly, ten times or more. The genes are TRBV5-4 and TRBJ2-5; no clear D. The CDR3 contains 15 residues. The ends were cut back, 4 bases at V and 5 bases at J, with 18 bases in the middle. CDR1 is SGHNT, CDR2 YYREEE, per germline (reference sequence). In DNA form, the CDR3 reads TGTGCCAGCAGCCTCCTCATCCAGCCCCGGGAGACCCAGTACTTC. This codes for CASSLLIQPRETQYF.

This clone is termed medium-sized. V and J are TRBV28 and TRBJ1-6; 12 positions match TRBD1. Trimming cost V 2 bases and J 6 bases; bases outside gene matches: 2. Germline lookup yields CDR1 MDHEN and CDR2 SYDVKM. The length of the CDR3 is 16 residues. The CDR3 sequence: CASSLGTGGFNSPLHF. CDR3 nucleotides: TGTGCCAGCAGTTTAGGGACAGGGGGCTTTAATTCACCCCTCCACTTT.

This clone was found many times. This sequence joins TRBV5-4 and TRBJ1-2, with D uncertain. CDR3 size: 14 residues. From germline, CDR1 is SGHNT and CDR2 YYREEE (reference sequence). V was shortened by 4 bases and J by 3 bases, with 13 bases between the two germline ends. The CDR3 protein is CASSPLPRDYGYTF. In nucleotides, the CDR3 is TGTGCCAGCAGCCCACTCCCTAGGGACTATGGCTACACCTTC.

The rearrangement links TRBV11-3 to TRBJ2-7, with a tentative D call TRBD2 (5 bases). V lost 7 bases and J lost 3, with 10 bases in between. The germline gives CDR1 SGHNT, CDR2 YENEEA. The CDR3 runs to 12 residues. The CDR3: CASTGKGYEQYF. The CDR3 DNA reads TGTGCCAGCACCGGGAAGGGCTACGAGCAGTACTTC.

Judged by abundance, this clone is medium-sized. The gene calls are TRBV28 and TRBJ1-2; no clear D. V gave up 5 bases and J gave up 10 bases, with 20 bases separating them. From germline, CDR1 is MDHEN and CDR2 SYDVKM. The CDR3 loop spans 14 amino acids. This chain's CDR3 is CASSQLDLDQTYTF. Written as DNA, the CDR3 is TGTGCCAGCAGTCAACTGGATCTGGACCAGACCTACACCTTC.

This clone occurred many times. The rearrangement uses TRBV5-1 and TRBJ1-1, with D possibly matching TRBD1 (5 bases). V lost 4 bases to trimming and J lost 2 bases, with 15 bases between them. Germline V gives CDR1 SGHRS, CDR2 YFSETQ. The CDR3 extends over 15 amino acids. CDR3 loop: CASSPVIQDNTEAFF. The CDR3, as DNA: TGCGCCAGCAGCCCGGTCATACAGGATAACACTGAAGCTTTCTTT.